A single sample is the source of the 22 T cell receptor beta chains below, sequenced in a study of long-term antiretroviral therapy in people with HIV. Runs used v3.0 of the immunoSEQ assay and were done at survey level. This table comes from immunoSEQ multiplex PCR, and its TCRdb copy is limited to in-frame clones, with some not included. The repertoire holds about 19,000 clones, roughly 78% seen once, with roughly 10% in the top ten. This specimen consisted of unsorted PBMCs, obtained 0.2 years after starting antiretroviral therapy. These receptors were obtained from a woman aged 40 to 55 with HIV.

This clone was detected once. The V and J genes are TRBV19 and TRBJ1-2; D uncertain. Trimming cost V 7 bases and J 4 bases, with 10 bases left between them. The germline CDR1 and CDR2 sequences are LNHDA and SQIVND (reference sequence). The CDR3 contains 12 residues. The CDR3 DNA follows: TGTGCCAGTACCGAGAGGACCTATGGCTACACCTTC. It encodes CASTERTYGYTF.

The chain is built from TRBV7-9 and TRBJ1-2; D may be TRBD1 (5 bases). Germline CDR1 SEHNR, CDR2 FQNEAQ (reference sequence). CDR3 length: 14 amino acids. Deletions cut 5 bases from V and 10 bases from J, with 20 bases between. In DNA form, the CDR3 reads TGTGCCAGCAGCCCCGAGGGCGGGACGGAGGCCTACACCTTC. Protein: CASSPEGGTEAYTF.

This rearrangement joins TRBV5-1 to TRBJ2-1; 8 bases map to TRBD1. The CDR3 consists of 15 residues. V gave up 3 bases and J gave up 1 base; unmatched junction bases: 3. Per the germline V gene, CDR1 is SGHRS and CDR2 is YFSETQ. The CDR3 DNA reads TGCGCCAGCAGCTCCCGGGACAGGTCCTACAATGAGCAGTTCTTC. It codes for CASSSRDRSYNEQFF.

This chain uses TRBV15 with TRBJ1-3, with TRBD1 identical over 9 bases. The CDR3 is 15 residues long. Losses at the gene ends were 2 bases for V and 4 bases for J; bases not matched to a gene: 3. The germline CDR1 and CDR2 sequences are LNHNV and YYDKDF (reference sequence). The CDR3 region has the DNA TGTGCCACCAGCAGAACCGGACAGGGGGGAAACACCATATATTTT. Amino acid sequence: CATSRTGQGGNTIYF.

This chain joins TRBV10-1 and TRBJ1-1; TRBD1 matches at 9 bases. Germline trimming cut 10 bases from V and 2 bases from J; bases unmatched to any gene: 8. The germline gives CDR1 WNHNN, CDR2 SYGVQD (reference sequence). This CDR3 is 14 amino acids long. CDR3 nucleotides: TGCGCCACCTCGGACAGGGGAGGCAACACTGAAGCTTTCTTT. Its protein is CATSDRGGNTEAFF.

This clone was recorded a few times. The V gene is TRBV19, the J gene TRBJ1-2; D might be TRBD1 (5 bases). There are 12 residues in the CDR3. Germline CDR1 LNHDA, CDR2 SQIVND (reference sequence). V lost 8 bases to trimming and J lost 8 bases, with 15 bases between them. CDR3 nucleotides: TGTGCCAGTGCCCGGGACCTCGACGGCTACACCTTC. Its protein is CASARDLDGYTF.

The chain recombines TRBV6-5 with TRBJ1-1, with 7 bases matching TRBD1. This CDR3 has 16 residues. V shed 2 bases and J 1 base; nucleotides not matched to a gene: 7. Per the germline V gene, CDR1 is MNHEY and CDR2 is SVGAGI. The CDR3 region is CASSYGPGQPNTEAFF. The CDR3 coding sequence is TGTGCCAGCAGTTACGGACCGGGACAGCCGAACACTGAAGCTTTCTTT.

Sample share makes this clone large. The chain joins TRBV18 to TRBJ1-4; no clear D gene. The V and J ends lost 3 bases and 4 bases respectively, with 6 bases between them. The CDR3 consists of 13 residues. Germline V lookup: CDR1 KGHSH, CDR2 LQKENI. This chain's CDR3 is CASSPQVNEKLFF. Here the CDR3 DNA reads TGTGCCAGCTCACCGCAGGTTAATGAAAAACTGTTTTTT.

The rearrangement joins TRBV11-2 to TRBJ1-3; D unclear. V dropped 4 bases and J dropped 2 bases, with 24 bases sitting between them. The V gene's germline CDR1 is SGHAT and CDR2 FQNNGV. The CDR3 loop spans 19 amino acids. The CDR3 is CASSSIWGVEAGPGNTIYF. CDR3 in DNA: TGTGCCAGCAGCTCCATATGGGGTGTTGAGGCAGGCCCTGGAAACACCATATATTTT.

The rearrangement links TRBV29-1 to TRBJ2-5, with 11 bases that match TRBD2. The V gene end was trimmed by 2 bases and the J gene end by 0 bases; junction bases not matched to a gene: 5. CDR3 size: 16 residues. The germline V gene encodes CDR1 SQVTM and CDR2 ANQGSEA. For the CDR3, the DNA is TGCAGCGTTGAATTGGCTAGCGGGGGGTACCAAGAGACCCAGTACTTC. Translating it yields CSVELASGGYQETQYF.

This clone was seen more than once but under ten times. The chain uses TRBV5-4 and TRBJ2-5; 9 positions agree with TRBD2. This CDR3 is built from 15 residues. J was trimmed by 5 bases and V by 0 bases; bases with no gene match: 5. Germline CDR1 is SGHNT and CDR2 is YYREEE (reference sequence). CDR3: CASSLAGLAGETQYF. The CDR3 DNA reads as TGTGCCAGCAGCTTGGCCGGGCTAGCGGGGGAGACCCAGTACTTC. The full variable domain, rest sourced from reference TRBV5-4 and TRBJ2-5, is ETGVTQSPTHLIKTRGQQVTLRCSSQSGHNTVSWYQQALGQGPQFIFQYYREEENGRGNFPPRFSGLQFPNYSSELNVNALELDDSALYLCASSLAGLAGETQYFGPGTRLLVL.

This chain links TRBV4-3 with TRBJ2-1; D might be TRBD2 (7 bases). This CDR3 is 16 amino acids long. V lost 0 bases and J 3 bases, leaving 12 bases between the germline ends. Germline CDR1 is LGHNA and CDR2 is YSLEER. The DNA for the CDR3 is TGCGCCAGCAGCCAAGAAGGGAGGGGGAACTACAATGAGCAGTTCTTC. Protein: CASSQEGRGNYNEQFF.

The chain recombines TRBV27 with TRBJ1-1; a possible D gene is TRBD1 (5 bases). V lost 0 bases to trimming and J lost 0 bases, with 8 bases between them. The CDR3 length is 15 residues. The V gene's germline CDR1 is MNHEY and CDR2 SMNVEV (reference sequence). The CDR3 DNA reads as TGTGCCAGCAGTTTATCGCAGGGCGTGAACACTGAAGCTTTCTTT. Translated, it gives CASSLSQGVNTEAFF.

The rearrangement links TRBV19 to TRBJ2-1; 7 bases line up with TRBD2. With 3 bases clipped from V and 12 bases from J, the junction kept 5 bases outside the gene matches. This CDR3 region has 12 residues. Germline lookup yields CDR1 LNHDA and CDR2 SQIVND (reference sequence). The chain's CDR3 is CASSISGWGQFF. The CDR3 nucleotides are TGTGCCAGTAGTATTAGCGGGTGGGGGCAGTTCTTC.

This chain uses TRBV2 with TRBJ2-5, with TRBD2 matching over 10 bases. J gave up 2 bases and V 2 bases, and 8 bases lay outside the gene matches. The V gene's germline CDR1 is SNHLY and CDR2 FYNNEI. This CDR3 spans 17 amino acids. This chain's CDR3 is CASSESWASGGQETQYF. CDR3 nucleotide sequence: TGTGCCAGCAGTGAATCTTGGGCTAGCGGGGGTCAAGAGACCCAGTACTTC.

The chain uses TRBV7-6 and TRBJ1-5; no firm D call. The CDR3 spans 13 residues. Germline lookup yields CDR1 SGHVS and CDR2 FNYEAQ. V lost 1 base, J lost 4 bases, and 5 bases lay in between. In nucleotides, the CDR3 is TGTGCCAGCAGCTTAGGAAGGAATCAGCCCCAGCATTTT. Translating gives CASSLGRNQPQHF.

The chain combines TRBV5-1 with TRBJ2-3; the D is unclear. V was clipped by 4 bases and J by 1 base, with 7 bases between them. The CDR3 is 13 residues long. Germline CDR1 and CDR2: SGHRS and YFSETQ. The CDR3 sequence is CASSAYGTDTQYF. Written as DNA, the CDR3 is TGCGCCAGCAGCGCGTACGGCACAGATACGCAGTATTTT.

Here the CDR3 reads CASSQERGQPQHF. In DNA form, the CDR3 reads TGCGCCAGCAGCCAAGAGAGGGGCCAGCCCCAGCATTTT. The chain uses TRBV4-3 and TRBJ1-5; tentatively, D is TRBD1 (5 bases). Trimming took 0 bases from V and 7 from J, leaving 7 bases between them. CDR3 length equals 13 residues. Germline lookup yields CDR1 LGHNA and CDR2 YSLEER.

The chain couples TRBV11-3 to TRBJ1-1; perhaps TRBD1 as D (5 bases). V gave up 4 bases and J gave up 1 base, with 10 bases separating them. CDR1 SGHNT and CDR2 YENEEA come from the germline V gene. This CDR3 region has 14 residues. The CDR3 nucleotides are TGTGCCAGCAGCTCTTGGGGACCGAACACTGAAGCTTTCTTT. It encodes CASSSWGPNTEAFF.

The chain joins TRBV10-1 to TRBJ2-1; D is ambiguous. CDR3 length: 13 amino acids. The V gene lost 6 bases and the J gene lost 6 bases, with 12 bases spanning the gap. The germline gives CDR1 WNHNN, CDR2 SYGVQD (reference sequence). The CDR3 nucleotides are TGCGCCAGCAGCTCGAGCCGCGGCAATGAGCAGTTCTTC. The encoded protein is CASSSSRGNEQFF.

The chain employs TRBV5-1 and TRBJ2-4, with D perhaps given as TRBD1 or TRBD2 (7 bases each). Germline assignment: CDR1 SGHRS and CDR2 YFSETQ. The CDR3 runs to 16 residues. V was clipped by 4 bases and J by 0 bases, with 14 bases between them. For the CDR3, the DNA is TGCGCCAGCAGCAGCGGGACAGTTCTAGCCAAAAACATTCAGTACTTC. It is translated as CASSSGTVLAKNIQYF. The entire variable domain, with the rest obtained from reference TRBV5-1 and TRBJ2-4, is as follows: KAGVTQTPRYLIKTRGQQVTLSCSPISGHRSVSWYQQTPGQGLQFLFEYFSETQRNKGNFPGRFSGRQFSNSRSEMNVSTLELGDSALYLCASSSGTVLAKNIQYFGAGTRLSVL.

This clone was recorded only once. The chain has TRBV19 and TRBJ2-2, with 10 bases fitting TRBD2. CDR3 length: 14 amino acids. The ends lost 9 bases at V and 5 bases at J; junction bases unmatched: 6. Germline V CDR1 and CDR2: LNHDA, SQIVND (reference sequence). CDR3 loop: CASTGTSVTGELFF. CDR3 bases: TGTGCCAGCACCGGGACTAGCGTAACCGGGGAGCTGTTTTTT.